This T cell receptor beta chain was sequenced in a study of blood T cell repertoires in COVID-19. About the study: Acute and convalescent COVID-19 samples came from the United States, Italy and Spain. PBMCs, B-cell-depleted T cells, or T cells were the source of the cDNA or gDNA that made up the material.

This clone was seen a few times. The CDR3 spans 14 residues. The junction had 7 bases not matched to a gene; V was cut back by 5 bases and J by 4 bases. Germline CDR1 SGHAT, CDR2 FQNNGV. Seattle participants joined during active infection and were tracked over time. Authors' analysis steps: Amplified reference gene primers provided the basis for estimating nucleated cell counts. The method was immunoSEQ multiplex PCR; TCRdb's version includes in-frame clones alone and lacks a portion of them. V and J calls and clone size are copied from that table; D and trimming were computed from the DNA. This sample has 100,000 to 150,000 clones, with 81% found just once.

The chain joins TRBV11-2 to TRBJ1-2, with TRBD1 identical over 7 bases. The TCR was taken from a man aged 30-40 years with COVID-19, enrolled during active disease. The sequenced material came from peripheral blood. CDR3 amino acids: CASSTQGIPYGYTF. The CDR3, as DNA: TGTGCCAGCAGCACACAGGGGATCCCCTATGGCTACACCTTC.